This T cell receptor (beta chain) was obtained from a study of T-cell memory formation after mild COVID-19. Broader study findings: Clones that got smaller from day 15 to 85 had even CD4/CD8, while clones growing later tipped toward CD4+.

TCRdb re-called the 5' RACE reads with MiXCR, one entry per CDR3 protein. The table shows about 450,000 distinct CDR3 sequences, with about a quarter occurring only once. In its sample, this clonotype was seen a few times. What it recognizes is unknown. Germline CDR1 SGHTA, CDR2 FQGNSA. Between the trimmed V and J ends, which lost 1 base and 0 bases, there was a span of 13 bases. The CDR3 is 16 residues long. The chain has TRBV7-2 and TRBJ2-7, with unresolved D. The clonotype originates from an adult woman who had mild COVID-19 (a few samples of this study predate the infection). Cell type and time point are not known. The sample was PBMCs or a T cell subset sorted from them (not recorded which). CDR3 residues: CASSLETRLGSYEQYF. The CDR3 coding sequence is TGTGCCAGCAGCTTAGAGACCCGCCTGGGCTCCTACGAGCAGTACTTC.